This T cell receptor (beta chain) was documented in a study of blood T cell repertoires in COVID-19. Original handling: Amplifying reference gene primers gave estimates of nucleated cell counts. TCRdb's copy holds only in-frame clones and misses some; the assay was immunoSEQ multiplex PCR. V, J and clone size are those of that table, while D and trimming were read from the DNA. Of approximately 130,000 clones in the sample, around 83% were seen once. This TCR derives from a man aged 25 to 45 who had recovered from COVID-19. Source material: PBMCs or T cells enriched from blood (not recorded which).

CDR3 protein: CSVEEPGAIHNEQFF. The CDR3 bases are TGCAGCGTTGAAGAACCGGGAGCTATCCACAATGAGCAGTTCTTC. The chain employs TRBV29-1 and TRBJ2-1; D may be TRBD2 (6 bases). V lost 0 bases and J 5 bases, leaving 14 bases between the germline ends. This CDR3 is built from 15 residues. Germline assignment: CDR1 SQVTM and CDR2 ANQGSEA.